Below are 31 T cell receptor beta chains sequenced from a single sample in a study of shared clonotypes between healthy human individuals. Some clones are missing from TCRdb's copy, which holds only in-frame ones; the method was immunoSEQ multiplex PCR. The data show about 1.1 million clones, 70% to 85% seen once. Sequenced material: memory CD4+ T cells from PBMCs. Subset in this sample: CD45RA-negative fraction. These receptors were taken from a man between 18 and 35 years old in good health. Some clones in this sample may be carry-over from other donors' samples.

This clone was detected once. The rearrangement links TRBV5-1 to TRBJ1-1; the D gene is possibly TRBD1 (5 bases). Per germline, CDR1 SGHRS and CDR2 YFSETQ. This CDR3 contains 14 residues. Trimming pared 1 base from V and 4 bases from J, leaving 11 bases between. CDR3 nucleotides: TGCGCCAGCAGCTTGTGGGGGGGAAGCACTGAAGCTTTCTTT. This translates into CASSLWGGSTEAFF. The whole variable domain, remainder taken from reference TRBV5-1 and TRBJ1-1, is KAGVTQTPRYLIKTRGQQVTLSCSPISGHRSVSWYQQTPGQGLQFLFEYFSETQRNKGNFPGRFSGRQFSNSRSEMNVSTLELGDSALYLCASSLWGGSTEAFFGQGTRLTVV.

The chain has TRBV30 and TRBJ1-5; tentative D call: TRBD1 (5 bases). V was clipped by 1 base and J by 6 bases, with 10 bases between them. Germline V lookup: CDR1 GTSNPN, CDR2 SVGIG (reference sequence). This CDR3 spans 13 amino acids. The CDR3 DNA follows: TGTGCCTGGAGTGCCTCGACAGTTCAGCCCCAGCATTTT. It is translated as CAWSASTVQPQHF.

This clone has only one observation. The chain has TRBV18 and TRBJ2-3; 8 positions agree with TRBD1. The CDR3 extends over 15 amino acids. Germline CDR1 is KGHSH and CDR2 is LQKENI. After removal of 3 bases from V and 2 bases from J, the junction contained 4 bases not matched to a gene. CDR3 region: CASSPNRGDTDTQYF. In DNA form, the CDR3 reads TGTGCCAGCTCACCGAACAGGGGGGACACAGATACGCAGTATTTT. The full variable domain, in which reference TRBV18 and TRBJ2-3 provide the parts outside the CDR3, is NAGVMQNPRHLVRRRGQEARLRCSPMKGHSHVYWYRQLPEEGLKFMVYLQKENIIDESGMPKERFSAEFPKEGPSILRIQQVVRGDSAAYFCASSPNRGDTDTQYFGPGTRLTVL.

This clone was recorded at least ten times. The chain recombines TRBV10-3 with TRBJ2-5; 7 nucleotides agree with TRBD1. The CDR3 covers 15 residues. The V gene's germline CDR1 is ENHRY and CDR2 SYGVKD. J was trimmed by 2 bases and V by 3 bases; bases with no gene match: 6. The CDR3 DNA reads TGTGCCATCAGTGATTCCGGGACAGAACAAGAGACCCAGTACTTC. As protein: CAISDSGTEQETQYF.

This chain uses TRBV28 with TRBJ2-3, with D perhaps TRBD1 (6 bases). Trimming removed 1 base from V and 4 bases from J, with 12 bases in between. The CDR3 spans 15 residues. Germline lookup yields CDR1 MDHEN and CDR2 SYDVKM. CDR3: CASSLLGGRADTQYF. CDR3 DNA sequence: TGTGCCAGCAGTTTATTAGGGGGTAGGGCAGATACGCAGTATTTT.

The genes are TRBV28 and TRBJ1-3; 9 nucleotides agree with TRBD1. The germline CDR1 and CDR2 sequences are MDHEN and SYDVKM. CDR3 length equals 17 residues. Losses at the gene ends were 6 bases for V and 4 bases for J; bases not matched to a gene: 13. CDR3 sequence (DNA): TGTGCCAGCAGCCGCTCGGGACAGGGATGGTTAGGAAACACCATATATTTT. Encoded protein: CASSRSGQGWLGNTIYF.

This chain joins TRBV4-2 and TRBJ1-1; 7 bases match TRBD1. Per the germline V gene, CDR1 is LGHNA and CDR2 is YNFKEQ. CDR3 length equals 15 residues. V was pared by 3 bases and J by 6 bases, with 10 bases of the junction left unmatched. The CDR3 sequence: CASSHEKGARAEAFF. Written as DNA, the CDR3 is TGTGCCAGCAGCCACGAGAAGGGGGCTAGAGCTGAAGCTTTCTTT.

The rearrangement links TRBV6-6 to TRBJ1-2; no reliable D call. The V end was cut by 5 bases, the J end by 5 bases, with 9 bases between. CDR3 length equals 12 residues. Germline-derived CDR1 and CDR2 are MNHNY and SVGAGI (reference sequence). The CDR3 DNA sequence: TGTGCCAGCAGTCAGGACTCTTATGGCTACACCTTC. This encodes CASSQDSYGYTF.

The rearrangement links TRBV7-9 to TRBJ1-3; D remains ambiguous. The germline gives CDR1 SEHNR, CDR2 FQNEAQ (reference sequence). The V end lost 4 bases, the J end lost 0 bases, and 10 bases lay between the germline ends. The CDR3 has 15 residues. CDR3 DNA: TGTGCCAGCAGCTCCACGTGGGACTCTGGAAACACCATATATTTT. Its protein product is CASSSTWDSGNTIYF.

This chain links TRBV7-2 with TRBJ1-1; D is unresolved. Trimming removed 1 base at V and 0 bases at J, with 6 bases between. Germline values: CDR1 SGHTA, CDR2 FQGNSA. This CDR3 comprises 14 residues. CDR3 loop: CASSLEQMNTEAFF. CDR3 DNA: TGTGCCAGCAGCTTAGAACAGATGAACACTGAAGCTTTCTTT.

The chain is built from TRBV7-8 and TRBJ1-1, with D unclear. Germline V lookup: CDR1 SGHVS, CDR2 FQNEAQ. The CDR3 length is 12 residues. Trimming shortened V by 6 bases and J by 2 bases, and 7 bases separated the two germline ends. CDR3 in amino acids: CASRPINTEAFF. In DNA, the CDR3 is TGTGCCAGCAGACCTATTAACACTGAAGCTTTCTTT.

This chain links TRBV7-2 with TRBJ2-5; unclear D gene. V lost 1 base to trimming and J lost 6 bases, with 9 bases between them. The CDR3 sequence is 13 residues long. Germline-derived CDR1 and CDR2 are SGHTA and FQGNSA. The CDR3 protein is CASSLDQMKTQYF. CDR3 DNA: TGTGCCAGCAGCTTAGACCAGATGAAGACCCAGTACTTC.

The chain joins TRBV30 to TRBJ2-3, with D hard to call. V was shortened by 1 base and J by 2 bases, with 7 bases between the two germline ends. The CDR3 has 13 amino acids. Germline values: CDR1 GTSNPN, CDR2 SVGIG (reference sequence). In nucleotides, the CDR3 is TGTGCCTGGAGTGGCCCATACACAGATACGCAGTATTTT. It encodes CAWSGPYTDTQYF.

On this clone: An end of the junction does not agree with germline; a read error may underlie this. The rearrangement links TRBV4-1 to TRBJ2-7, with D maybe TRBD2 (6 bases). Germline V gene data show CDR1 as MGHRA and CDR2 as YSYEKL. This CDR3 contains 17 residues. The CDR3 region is CARSQGRGDRRGNEQYF. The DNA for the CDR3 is TGCGCCAGAAGCCAGGGTCGGGGCGATCGCCGGGGGAACGAGCAGTACTTC.

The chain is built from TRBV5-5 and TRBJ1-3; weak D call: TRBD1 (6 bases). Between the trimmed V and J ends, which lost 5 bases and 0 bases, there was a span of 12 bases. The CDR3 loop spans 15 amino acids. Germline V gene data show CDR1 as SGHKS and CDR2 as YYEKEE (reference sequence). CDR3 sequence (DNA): TGTGCCAGCAGACCTGGACAGAACTCTGGAAACACCATATATTTT. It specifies CASRPGQNSGNTIYF.

For the CDR3, the DNA is TGTGCCAGTGCTCCTATCGGCGTAGGGAGTACTAACTATGGCTACACCTTC. Its protein is CASAPIGVGSTNYGYTF. The rearrangement joins TRBV19 to TRBJ1-2, with no clear D. CDR3 size: 17 residues. The germline V and J ends were trimmed by 8 bases and 0 bases, with 22 bases remaining between them. Germline V gene sequence: CDR1 LNHDA, CDR2 SQIVND (reference sequence).

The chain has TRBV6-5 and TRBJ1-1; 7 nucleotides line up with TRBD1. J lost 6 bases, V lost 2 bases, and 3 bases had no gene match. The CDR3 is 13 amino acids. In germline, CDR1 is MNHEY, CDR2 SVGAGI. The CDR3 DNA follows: TGTGCCAGCAGTTACGAAGGGACAGCTGAAGCTTTCTTT. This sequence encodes CASSYEGTAEAFF.

In DNA form, the CDR3 reads TGTGCCAGCAGCTTGCCGAGTACCACCCCATACGAGCAGTACTTC. It translates to CASSLPSTTPYEQYF. V is TRBV5-4 and J is TRBJ2-7; D is unclear. Germline CDR1 SGHNT, CDR2 YYREEE (reference sequence). The CDR3 extends over 15 amino acids. V lost 1 base and J 4 bases, leaving 15 bases between the germline ends.

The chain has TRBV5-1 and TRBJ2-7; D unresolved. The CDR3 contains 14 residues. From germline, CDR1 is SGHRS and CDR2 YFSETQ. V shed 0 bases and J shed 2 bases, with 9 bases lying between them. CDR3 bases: TGCGCCAGCAGCTTGGCCAACGGCCCCTACGAGCAGTACTTC. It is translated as CASSLANGPYEQYF.

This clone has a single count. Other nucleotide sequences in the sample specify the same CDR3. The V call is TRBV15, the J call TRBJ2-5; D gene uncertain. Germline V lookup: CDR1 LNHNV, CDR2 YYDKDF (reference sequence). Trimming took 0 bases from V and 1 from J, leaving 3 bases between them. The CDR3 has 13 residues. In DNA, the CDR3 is TGTGCCACCAGCAGAGACGGCCAAGAGACCCAGTACTTC. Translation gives CATSRDGQETQYF.

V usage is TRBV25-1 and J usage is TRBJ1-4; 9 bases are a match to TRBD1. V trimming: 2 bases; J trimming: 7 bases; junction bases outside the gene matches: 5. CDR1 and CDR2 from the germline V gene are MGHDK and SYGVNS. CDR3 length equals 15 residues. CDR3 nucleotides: TGTGCCAGCAGTGAACCGGGACAGGGAGGTGAAAAACTGTTTTTT. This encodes CASSEPGQGGEKLFF.

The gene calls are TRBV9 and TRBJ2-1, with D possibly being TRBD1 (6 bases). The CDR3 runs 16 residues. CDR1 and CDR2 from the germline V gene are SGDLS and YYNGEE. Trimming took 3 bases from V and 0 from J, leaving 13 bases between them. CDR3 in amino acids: CASSASGANSYNEQFF. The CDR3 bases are TGTGCCAGCAGCGCTTCAGGGGCCAACTCCTACAATGAGCAGTTCTTC.

The CDR3 spells CSVDDRGRDYGYTF. CDR3 DNA: TGCAGCGTGGACGACAGGGGGCGAGACTATGGCTACACCTTC. The chain combines TRBV29-1 with TRBJ1-2; TRBD1 matches at 10 bases. The CDR3 totals 14 residues. Trimming took 6 bases from V and 3 from J; bases not matched to a gene: 7. CDR1 and CDR2 (germline): SQVTM, ANQGSEA. The entire variable domain, with the rest obtained from reference TRBV29-1 and TRBJ1-2, is as follows: SAVISQKPSRDICQRGTSLTIQCQVDSQVTMMFWYRQQPGQSLTLIATANQGSEATYESGFVIDKFPISRPNLTFSTLTVSNMSPEDSSIYLCSVDDRGRDYGYTFGSGTRLTVV.

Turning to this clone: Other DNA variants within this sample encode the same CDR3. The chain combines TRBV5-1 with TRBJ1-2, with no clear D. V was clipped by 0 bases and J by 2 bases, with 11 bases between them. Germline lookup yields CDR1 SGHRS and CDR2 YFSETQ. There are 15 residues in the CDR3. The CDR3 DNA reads TGCGCCAGCAGCTTGGGGGGAAGGAGGAACTATGGCTACACCTTC. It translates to CASSLGGRRNYGYTF.

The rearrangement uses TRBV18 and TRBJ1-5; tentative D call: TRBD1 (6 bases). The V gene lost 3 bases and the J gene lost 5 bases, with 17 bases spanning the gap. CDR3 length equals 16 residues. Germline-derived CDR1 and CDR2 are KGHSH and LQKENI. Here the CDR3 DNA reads TGTGCCAGCTCACCCCGGGGAGGGGGGACGGATCAGCCCCAGCATTTT. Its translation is CASSPRGGGTDQPQHF.

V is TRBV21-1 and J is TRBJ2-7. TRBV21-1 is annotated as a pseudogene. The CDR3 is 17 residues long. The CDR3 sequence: CASSKEWRWAVAYEQYF. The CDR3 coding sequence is TGTGCCAGCAGCAAAGAGTGGAGATGGGCAGTAGCCTACGAGCAGTACTTC.

This CDR3 reads CASSHRDRVYGYTF. The CDR3, as DNA: TGTGCCAGCAGCCATCGGGACAGGGTCTATGGCTACACCTTC. The J gene is TRBJ1-2, the V gene TRBV7-2, with 9 bases aligning to TRBD1. The CDR3 runs 14 residues. CDR1 SGHTA and CDR2 FQGNSA come from the germline V gene. V lost 5 bases, J lost 4 bases, and 5 bases stayed unmatched. The variable domain in full, completed from reference TRBV7-2 and TRBJ1-2, reads GAGVSQSPSNKVTEKGKDVELRCDPISGHTALYWYRQSLGQGLEFLIYFQGNSAPDKSGLPSDRFSAERTGGSVSTLTIQRTQQEDSAVYLCASSHRDRVYGYTFGSGTRLTVV.

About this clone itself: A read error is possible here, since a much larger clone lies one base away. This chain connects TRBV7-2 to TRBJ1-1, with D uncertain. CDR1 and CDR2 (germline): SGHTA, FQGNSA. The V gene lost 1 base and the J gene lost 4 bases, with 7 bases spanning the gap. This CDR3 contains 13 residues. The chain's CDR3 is CASSLEVATEAFF. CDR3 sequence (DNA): TGTGCCAGCAGCTTAGAGGTGGCCACTGAAGCTTTCTTT.

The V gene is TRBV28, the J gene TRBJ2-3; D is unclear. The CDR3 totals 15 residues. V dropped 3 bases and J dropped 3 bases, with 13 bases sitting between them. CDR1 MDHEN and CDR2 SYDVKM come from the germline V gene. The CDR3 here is CASSFGRRKTDTQYF. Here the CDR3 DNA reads TGTGCCAGCAGTTTTGGGCGTAGAAAAACAGATACGCAGTATTTT.

CDR3 in amino acids: CSVARDGDQPQHF. CDR3 coding DNA: TGCAGCGTTGCCCGGGACGGGGATCAGCCCCAGCATTTT. This chain uses TRBV29-1 with TRBJ1-5; TRBD1 is a possible D gene (5 bases). The CDR3 is 13 amino acids. Per the germline V gene, CDR1 is SQVTM and CDR2 is ANQGSEA. The V gene lost 4 bases and the J gene lost 5 bases, with 12 bases spanning the gap.

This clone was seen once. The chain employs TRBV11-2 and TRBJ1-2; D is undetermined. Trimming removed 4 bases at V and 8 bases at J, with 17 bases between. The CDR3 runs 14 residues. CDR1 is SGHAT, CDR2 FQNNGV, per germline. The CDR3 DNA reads TGTGCCAGCAGCTACGTCACCACGGGCGAAGGCTACACCTTC. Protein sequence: CASSYVTTGEGYTF.